The 6 T cell receptor beta chains below all came from one sample that was sequenced in a study of blood T cells in healthy people across ages. Combining a sample-barcoded 5' primer with a J-beta primer mix, a second PCR ran for about 6 to 12 cycles. TCRdb analysed the 5' RACE reads with MiXCR anew, one entry per CDR3 protein. The sample shows about 800,000 distinct CDR3 sequences, roughly 25% of them seen only once. This sample was shared with a second study, whose subject was T cells of mothers and their children.

Sequencing was performed on blood. The receptors were gathered from a boy under 18 in good health.

This rearrangement joins TRBV9 to TRBJ1-6, with D perhaps matching TRBD1 (6 bases). In germline, CDR1 is SGDLS, CDR2 YYNGEE. The CDR3 consists of 18 residues. V was clipped by 3 bases and J by 7 bases, with 23 bases between them. The CDR3 is CASSARDLGDTKNSPLHF. DNA of the CDR3: TGTGCCAGCAGCGCCCGAGACCTTGGGGACACGAAAAATTCACCCCTCCACTTT.

This clonotype has at least ten counts. The chain carries TRBV4-3 and TRBJ2-7; 7 nucleotides agree with TRBD2. Germline CDR1 LGHNA, CDR2 YSLEER. Trimming cost V 0 bases and J 2 bases; bases outside gene matches: 4. The CDR3 spans 15 residues. In DNA, the CDR3 is TGCGCCAGCAGCCAAGATCTCGCGGGAGCCTACGAGCAGTACTTC. Translating it yields CASSQDLAGAYEQYF.

This clonotype was seen a few times. In nucleotides, the CDR3 is TGTGCCAGCAGCCGATCCTCGGCCTCCTACGAGCAGTACTTC. It encodes CASSRSSASYEQYF. The V call is TRBV7-6, the J call TRBJ2-7; no clear D gene. Germline CDR1 reads SGHVS; CDR2 reads FNYEAQ. The ends were cut back, 5 bases at V and 0 bases at J, with 11 bases in the middle. The CDR3 is 14 residues long.

The genes are TRBV28 and TRBJ1-5; perhaps TRBD1 as D (6 bases). Germline loops: CDR1 MDHEN, CDR2 SYDVKM. CDR3 length: 15 amino acids. The germline V and J ends were trimmed by 5 bases and 1 base, with 12 bases remaining between them. The CDR3 DNA is TGTGCCAGCAGTCCGGGGGGGCAGAGCAATCAGCCCCAGCATTTT. This encodes CASSPGGQSNQPQHF.

This rearrangement joins TRBV29-1 to TRBJ2-1; 7 bases align to TRBD1. The germline CDR1 and CDR2 sequences are SQVTM and ANQGSEA. The CDR3 sequence is 12 residues long. J was trimmed by 9 bases and V by 0 bases; bases with no gene match: 2. The CDR3: CSVEDTGVEQFF. The CDR3 coding sequence is TGCAGCGTTGAAGATACAGGGGTTGAGCAGTTCTTC.

The J gene is TRBJ2-7, the V gene TRBV20-1, with TRBD1 matching over 9 bases. V lost 3 bases to trimming and J lost 3 bases; unmatched junction nucleotides: 6. Looked up from germline, CDR1 is DFQATT and CDR2 is SNEGSKA (reference sequence). There are 14 residues in the CDR3. The DNA of the CDR3 is TGCAGTGCTAGTGCGCCGACAGGGGGCTACGAGCAGTACTTC. Translating it yields CSASAPTGGYEQYF.